This T cell receptor beta chain was found in a study of a mutant IDH1 vaccine in newly diagnosed glioma. Study-wide background: The treated population exhibited a male proportion of roughly 60%, a female proportion of 37.5%, and a mean age of around 40 years. Prior therapy was radiotherapy, temozolomide, or both; most received both. Study-wide results and caveats: Whatever changes occurred in top peripheral T cell clonotypes seemed unrelated to pseudoprogression. In about 94% of patients, immune responses induced by the vaccine occurred.

The CDR3 totals 14 residues. The germline V gene encodes CDR1 GTSNPN and CDR2 SVGIG (reference sequence). Trimming removed 0 bases from V and 4 bases from J, with 12 bases in between. Of note for this clone: Its antigen remains unknown.

Sequencing used immunoSEQ multiplex PCR; TCRdb keeps in-frame clones, though not all of them. The sample has 30,000 to 40,000 clones; roughly 78% are singletons. Time point described: baseline, week 1 (first vaccination visit). The treatment here: pre-vaccination baseline after standard-of-care therapy. This chain links TRBV30 with TRBJ1-2; no clear D. The input for sequencing was PBMCs, taken from a glioma patient treated with radiotherapy, temozolomide or both. This receptor was identified in a man in his forties with glioma. Some clones in this sample may be carry-over from other donors' samples. For the CDR3, the DNA is TGTGCCTGGAGTGTATTAGGGTTGGGCTATGGCTACACCTTC. As protein: CAWSVLGLGYGYTF.